Shown below are 16 T cell receptor beta chains from a single sample sequenced in a study of blood T cell repertoires in COVID-19. Assay: immunoSEQ multiplex PCR; the TCRdb copy retains only in-frame clones and omits some. The sample has roughly 250,000 clones; more than 75% are singletons. Input material: peripheral blood. All receptors derive from a woman aged 45-65 years with acute or convalescent COVID-19.

The chain recombines TRBV6-6 with TRBJ1-4; 8 positions match TRBD1. J gave up 5 bases and V 6 bases, and 5 bases lay outside the gene matches. CDR3 size: 14 residues. Germline loops: CDR1 MNHNY, CDR2 SVGAGI (reference sequence). The CDR3 DNA reads as TGTGCCAGCAGACAGGGGGGAAGGAATGAAAAACTGTTTTTT. Its protein is CASRQGGRNEKLFF.

V usage is TRBV5-1 and J usage is TRBJ2-5; 9 bases align to TRBD1. Trimming took 0 bases from V and 1 from J; bases not matched to a gene: 1. CDR1 is SGHRS, CDR2 YFSETQ, per germline. CDR3 size: 15 residues. This chain's CDR3 is CASSLGTGAQETQYF. Written as DNA, the CDR3 is TGCGCCAGCAGCTTGGGGACAGGGGCCCAAGAGACCCAGTACTTC.

The J gene is TRBJ2-7, the V gene TRBV5-4; 10 nucleotides agree with TRBD2. Germline V gene sequence: CDR1 SGHNT, CDR2 YYREEE (reference sequence). V was clipped by 4 bases and J by 1 base; unmatched bases: 5. This CDR3 is 15 amino acids long. CDR3 in amino acids: CASSPGLAASYEQYF. The CDR3 bases are TGTGCCAGCAGCCCCGGACTAGCGGCTTCCTACGAGCAGTACTTC.

This sequence joins TRBV18 and TRBJ1-1; D remains ambiguous. CDR1 is KGHSH, CDR2 LQKENI, per germline. CDR3 length equals 14 residues. Trimming removed 6 bases from V and 0 bases from J, with 11 bases in between. The CDR3 is CASSFSGVNTEAFF. The CDR3 DNA follows: TGTGCCAGCTCTTTCTCCGGGGTGAACACTGAAGCTTTCTTT. Full variable domain (outside the CDR3, taken from reference TRBV18 and TRBJ1-1): NAGVMQNPRHLVRRRGQEARLRCSPMKGHSHVYWYRQLPEEGLKFMVYLQKENIIDESGMPKERFSAEFPKEGPSILRIQQVVRGDSAAYFCASSFSGVNTEAFFGQGTRLTVV.

Of note for this clone: Other DNA variants within this sample encode the same CDR3. CDR3 sequence: CASSPGANEKLFF. CDR3 DNA: TGTGCCAGCTCCCCCGGGGCTAATGAAAAACTGTTTTTT. The V gene is TRBV18, the J gene TRBJ1-4; D unresolved. The CDR3 is 13 residues long. The germline CDR1 and CDR2 sequences are KGHSH and LQKENI. V dropped 6 bases and J dropped 3 bases, with 8 bases sitting between them.

The chain couples TRBV5-4 to TRBJ2-7; 10 positions match TRBD2. The CDR3 loop spans 16 amino acids. J gave up 6 bases and V 3 bases, and 12 bases lay outside the gene matches. The V gene's germline CDR1 is SGHNT and CDR2 YYREEE (reference sequence). CDR3 in amino acids: CASSSPSGRASPEQYF. CDR3 coding DNA: TGTGCCAGCAGCTCTCCCAGCGGGAGGGCCAGTCCCGAGCAGTACTTC. Full variable domain (remainder filled in from reference TRBV5-4 and TRBJ2-7): ETGVTQSPTHLIKTRGQQVTLRCSSQSGHNTVSWYQQALGQGPQFIFQYYREEENGRGNFPPRFSGLQFPNYSSELNVNALELDDSALYLCASSSPSGRASPEQYFGPGTRLTVT.

This clone was seen a single time. The V and J genes are TRBV24-1 and TRBJ2-6; TRBD2 might be the D (5 bases). Trimming cost V 4 bases and J 1 base, with 16 bases left between them. The CDR3 is made up of 18 amino acids. Germline loops: CDR1 KGHDR, CDR2 SFDVKD. CDR3 in amino acids: CATSEPPGMRSGANVLTF. The CDR3 nucleotides are TGTGCCACCAGTGAACCTCCCGGGATGAGGTCTGGGGCCAACGTCCTGACTTTC.

CDR3 protein: CATSRDLGRLANYGYTF. In DNA, the CDR3 is TGTGCCACCAGCAGAGATTTGGGGCGGCTAGCTAACTATGGCTACACCTTC. V usage is TRBV15 and J usage is TRBJ1-2, with D tentatively TRBD1 (5 bases). The germline CDR1 and CDR2 sequences are LNHNV and YYDKDF (reference sequence). The CDR3 covers 17 residues. V gave up 0 bases and J gave up 0 bases, with 14 bases separating them.

The rearrangement links TRBV7-3 to TRBJ1-1; D remains ambiguous. V was clipped by 6 bases and J by 4 bases, with 12 bases between them. The CDR3 length is 13 residues. Germline CDR1 SGHTA, CDR2 FQGTGA. In DNA, the CDR3 is TGTGCCAGCAGTTTCGGAGTGGTCACTGAAGCTTTCTTT. Its protein is CASSFGVVTEAFF. Using reference TRBV7-3 and TRBJ1-1 for the parts outside the CDR3, the full variable domain is GAGVSQTPSNKVTEKGKYVELRCDPISGHTALYWYRQSLGQGPEFLIYFQGTGAADDSGLPNDRFFAVRPEGSVSTLKIQRTERGDSAVYLCASSFGVVTEAFFGQGTRLTVV.

This chain connects TRBV6-1 to TRBJ2-7; D might be TRBD1 (7 bases). In germline, CDR1 is MNHNS, CDR2 SASEGT. The CDR3 consists of 16 residues. Between the trimmed V and J ends, which lost 4 bases and 4 bases, there was a span of 20 bases. CDR3 sequence: CASSVPQFGGQYEQYF. The DNA of the CDR3 is TGTGCCAGCAGTGTCCCCCAGTTCGGGGGACAGTACGAGCAGTACTTC.

The chain has TRBV27 and TRBJ2-7; 7 nucleotides match TRBD2. In germline, CDR1 is MNHEY, CDR2 SMNVEV (reference sequence). V shed 5 bases and J 5 bases; nucleotides not matched to a gene: 15. The CDR3 runs 16 residues. CDR3 residues: CASSPQAGSRVDEQYF. The CDR3 nucleotides are TGTGCCAGCAGTCCTCAAGCGGGGTCTCGGGTCGACGAGCAGTACTTC.

The CDR3 DNA follows: TGTGCCAGCTTATTCGGGGCTGGGGCCAACGTCCTGACTTTC. Protein sequence: CASLFGAGANVLTF. This chain connects TRBV2 to TRBJ2-6, with D possibly TRBD2 on 5 matching bases. This CDR3 is built from 14 residues. Trimming took 8 bases from V and 2 from J, leaving 10 bases between them. CDR1 is SNHLY, CDR2 FYNNEI, per germline.

The chain recombines TRBV10-3 with TRBJ2-1, with TRBD2 matching over 8 bases. V lost 2 bases to trimming and J lost 8 bases; unmatched junction nucleotides: 2. Germline CDR1 is ENHRY and CDR2 is SYGVKD. The CDR3 spans 13 residues. CDR3: CAISEREGDEQFF. The CDR3 DNA sequence: TGTGCCATCAGTGAGCGGGAGGGCGATGAGCAGTTCTTC.

The J gene is TRBJ2-7, the V gene TRBV6-5, with TRBD2 matching 8 bases. The CDR3 runs 13 residues. J lost 3 bases, V lost 6 bases, and 4 bases had no gene match. CDR1 and CDR2 (germline): MNHEY, SVGAGI. The CDR3 here is CASRSSGIYEQYF. The CDR3 DNA reads TGTGCCAGCAGAAGTAGCGGGATCTACGAGCAGTACTTC.

The chain has TRBV3-1 (or the pseudogene TRBV3-2) and TRBJ1-6, with D perhaps TRBD1 (6 bases). This CDR3 has 17 amino acids. Between the trimmed V and J ends, which lost 0 bases and 4 bases, there was a span of 13 bases. CDR1 is LGHDT and CDR2 is YNNKEL in the germline V gene (reference sequence). The CDR3 DNA follows: TGTGCCAGCAGCCAAGATCGTCGGCAGGGGTATAATTCACCCCTCCACTTT. It codes for CASSQDRRQGYNSPLHF.

The count of this clone is one. V and J are TRBV3-1 (or the pseudogene TRBV3-2) and TRBJ2-7; 15 bases fit TRBD2. The trim removed 1 base at V and 2 bases at J, leaving 0 bases unmatched. The CDR3 is made up of 16 amino acids. Per the germline V gene, CDR1 is LGHDT and CDR2 is YNNKEL (reference sequence). CDR3 DNA: TGTGCCAGCAGCCAAGGGACTAGCGGGAGGGCCTACGAGCAGTACTTC. It encodes CASSQGTSGRAYEQYF.